This passage covers 5 T cell receptor beta chains from one sample sequenced in a study of shared clonotypes between healthy human individuals. Some clones are missing from TCRdb's copy, which holds only in-frame ones; the method was immunoSEQ multiplex PCR. Of approximately 100,000 clones listed, approximately 70% are singletons. The sequencing input was memory CD8+ T cells sorted from blood. Subset meaning: CD45RO+ cells pooled with CCR7-negative TemRA cells. All receptors derive from a woman between 25 and 40 years old in good health.

This clone showed up many times. The chain combines TRBV2 with TRBJ2-1; possible D gene TRBD1, 6 bases. Germline CDR1 is SNHLY and CDR2 is FYNNEI. Trimming removed 6 bases at V and 11 bases at J, with 8 bases between. The CDR3 sequence is 10 residues long. The DNA of the CDR3 is TGTGCCAGCAGCGGACAGCAGCAGTTCTTC. Protein product: CASSGQQQFF.

This sequence joins TRBV13 and TRBJ2-7, with D perhaps assigned TRBD1 or TRBD2 (5 bases each). Germline V lookup: CDR1 PRHDT, CDR2 FYEKMQ (reference sequence). This CDR3 contains 16 residues. The V gene lost 5 bases and the J gene lost 0 bases, with 17 bases spanning the gap. Here the CDR3 reads CASSQGMREPSYEQYF. The CDR3 DNA is TGTGCCAGCAGCCAGGGTATGAGGGAGCCCTCCTACGAGCAGTACTTC.

V usage is TRBV29-1 and J usage is TRBJ1-2; a weak D match, TRBD1 (5 bases). V lost 5 bases and J lost 4, with 11 bases in between. CDR3 size: 12 residues. Germline CDR1 is SQVTM and CDR2 is ANQGSEA. DNA for the CDR3: TGCAGCGTTCAGTGGACATTCTATGGCTACACCTTC. Its protein is CSVQWTFYGYTF.

In this sample, this clone turned up many times. The chain uses TRBV10-2 and TRBJ2-5; the D gene is possibly TRBD1 (6 bases). The germline V gene encodes CDR1 WSHSY and CDR2 SAAADI. This CDR3 is built from 15 residues. The ends were cut back, 5 bases at V and 3 bases at J, with 16 bases in the middle. DNA for the CDR3: TGCGCCAGCAGTACTATTCCAGGGGTGGAAGAGACCCAGTACTTC. It encodes CASSTIPGVEETQYF.

The CDR3 here is CASSLIAGLYNEQFF. Here the CDR3 DNA reads TGTGCCAGCAGTCTTATAGCGGGCCTCTACAATGAGCAGTTCTTC. This chain uses TRBV7-6 with TRBJ2-1, with TRBD2 identical over 7 bases. CDR1 is SGHVS and CDR2 is FNYEAQ in the germline V gene. This CDR3 region has 15 residues. After removal of 6 bases from V and 3 bases from J, the junction contained 8 bases not matched to a gene.